This TCR beta chain stems from a study of post-analysis software for immune sequencing data. Researchers reported that TCR beta cDNA libraries carried unique molecular identifiers. TCRdb itself ran the PCR reads through MiXCR, one entry per CDR3 protein. The sample includes roughly 400,000 distinct CDR3 sequences, about 39% of them seen just once. Overall study findings and caveats: Among about 5 TRBV segments more frequent in patients than controls were TRBV5-6, TRBV5-1 and TRBV20-1. Compared against controls, patients with multiple sclerosis displayed significantly lower normalized Chao1 diversity. Under F measure analysis, samples from one preparation batch co-clustered strongly.

This CDR3 has 13 residues. The V gene end was trimmed by 2 bases and the J gene end by 13 bases; junction bases not matched to a gene: 8. Germline CDR1 reads MNHEY; CDR2 reads SVGAGI. In regard to this clonotype: The antigen remains unidentified.

This chain links TRBV6-5 with TRBJ2-5; 9 positions match TRBD1. What was sequenced was blood. This TCR was recovered from a girl aged 2-9 years with multiple sclerosis. The CDR3 reads CASSYSGQGSPYF. CDR3 in DNA: TGTGCCAGCAGTTACAGCGGACAGGGGTCCCCGTACTTC.